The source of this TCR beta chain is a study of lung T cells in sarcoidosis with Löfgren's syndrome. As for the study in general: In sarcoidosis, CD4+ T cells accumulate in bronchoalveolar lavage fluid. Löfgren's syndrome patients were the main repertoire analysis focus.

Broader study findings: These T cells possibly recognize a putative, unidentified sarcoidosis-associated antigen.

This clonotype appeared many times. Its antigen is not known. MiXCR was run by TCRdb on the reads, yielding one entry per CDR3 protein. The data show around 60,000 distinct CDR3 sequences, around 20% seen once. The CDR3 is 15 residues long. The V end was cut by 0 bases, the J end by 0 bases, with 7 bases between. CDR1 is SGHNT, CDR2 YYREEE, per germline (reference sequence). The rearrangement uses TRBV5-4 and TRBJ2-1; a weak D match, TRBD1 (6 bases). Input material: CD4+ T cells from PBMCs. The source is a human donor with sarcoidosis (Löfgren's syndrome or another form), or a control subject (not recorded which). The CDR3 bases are TGTGCCAGCAGCTTGGAACAGGGCTCCTACAATGAGCAGTTCTTC. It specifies CASSLEQGSYNEQFF.